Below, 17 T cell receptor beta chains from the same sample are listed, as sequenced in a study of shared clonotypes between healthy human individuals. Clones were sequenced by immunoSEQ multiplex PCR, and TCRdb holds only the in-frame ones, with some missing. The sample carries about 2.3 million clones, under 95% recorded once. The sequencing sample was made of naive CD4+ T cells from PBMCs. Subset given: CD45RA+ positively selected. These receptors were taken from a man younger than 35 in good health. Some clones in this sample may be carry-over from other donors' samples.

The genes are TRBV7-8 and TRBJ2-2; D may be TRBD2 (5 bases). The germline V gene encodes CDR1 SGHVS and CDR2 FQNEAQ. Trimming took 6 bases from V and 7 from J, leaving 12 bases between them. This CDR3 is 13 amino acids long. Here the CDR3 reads CASRSTAGGELFF. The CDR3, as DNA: TGTGCCAGCAGGAGCACGGCGGGCGGGGAGCTGTTTTTT.

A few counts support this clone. CDR3 nucleotides: TGCGCCAGCAGCCCGGACAGGGAGGATGACGAGCAGTACTTC. Its translation: CASSPDREDDEQYF. This chain links TRBV5-1 with TRBJ2-7; TRBD1 aligns across 8 bases. Germline V gene sequence: CDR1 SGHRS, CDR2 YFSETQ. This CDR3 spans 14 amino acids. J gave up 5 bases and V 4 bases, and 8 bases lay outside the gene matches.

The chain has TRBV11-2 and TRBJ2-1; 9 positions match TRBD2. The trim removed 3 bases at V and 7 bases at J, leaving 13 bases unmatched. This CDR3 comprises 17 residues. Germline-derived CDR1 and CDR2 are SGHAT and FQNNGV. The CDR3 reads CASSFSIGGRVGNEQFF. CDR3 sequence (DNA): TGTGCCAGCAGCTTTAGTATAGGCGGGAGGGTCGGAAATGAGCAGTTCTTC.

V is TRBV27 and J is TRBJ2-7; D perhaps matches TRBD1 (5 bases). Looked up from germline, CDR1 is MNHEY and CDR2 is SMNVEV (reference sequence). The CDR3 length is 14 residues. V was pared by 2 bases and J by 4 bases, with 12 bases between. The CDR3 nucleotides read TGTGCCAGCAGTTTAAGACAGTTCGGGTACGAGCAGTACTTC. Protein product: CASSLRQFGYEQYF.

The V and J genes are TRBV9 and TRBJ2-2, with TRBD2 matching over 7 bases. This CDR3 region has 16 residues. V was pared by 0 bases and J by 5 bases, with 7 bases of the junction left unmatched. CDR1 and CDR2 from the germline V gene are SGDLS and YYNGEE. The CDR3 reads CASSVAGGSLTGELFF. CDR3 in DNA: TGTGCCAGCAGCGTAGCTGGCGGGAGTCTGACCGGGGAGCTGTTTTTT.

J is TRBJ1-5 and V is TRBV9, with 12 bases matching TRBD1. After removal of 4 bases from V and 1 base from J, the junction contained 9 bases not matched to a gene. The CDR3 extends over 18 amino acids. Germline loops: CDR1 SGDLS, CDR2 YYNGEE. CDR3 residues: CASSKGTGGWRSNQPQHF. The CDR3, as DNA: TGTGCCAGCAGCAAAGGGACAGGGGGCTGGAGAAGCAATCAGCCCCAGCATTTT. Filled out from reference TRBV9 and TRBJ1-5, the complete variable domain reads DSGVTQTPKHLITATGQRVTLRCSPRSGDLSVYWYQQSLDQGLQFLIQYYNGEERAKGNILERFSAQQFPDLHSELNLSSLELGDSALYFCASSKGTGGWRSNQPQHFGDGTRLSIL.

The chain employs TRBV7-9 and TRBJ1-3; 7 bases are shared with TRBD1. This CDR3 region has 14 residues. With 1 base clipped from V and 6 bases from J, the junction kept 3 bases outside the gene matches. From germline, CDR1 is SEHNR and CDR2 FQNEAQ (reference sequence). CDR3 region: CASSLVGQENTIYF. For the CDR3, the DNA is TGTGCCAGCAGCTTAGTAGGACAGGAAAACACCATATATTTT.

The CDR3 bases are TGTGCCAGCAGCTCGGCCGGGGGGGGACAAGAGACCCAGTACTTC. This sequence encodes CASSSAGGGQETQYF. The chain recombines TRBV5-4 with TRBJ2-5; 8 bases map to TRBD2. Trimming at V came to 3 bases and at J to 2 bases, leaving 6 bases not matched to a gene. CDR3 length: 15 amino acids. Per germline, CDR1 SGHNT and CDR2 YYREEE (reference sequence).

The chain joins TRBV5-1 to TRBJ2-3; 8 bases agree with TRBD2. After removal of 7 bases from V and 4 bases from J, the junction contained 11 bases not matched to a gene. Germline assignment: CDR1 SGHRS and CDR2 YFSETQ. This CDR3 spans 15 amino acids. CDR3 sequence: CASQPISGNSDTQYF. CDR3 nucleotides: TGCGCCAGCCAGCCGATTAGCGGGAACTCAGATACGCAGTATTTT.

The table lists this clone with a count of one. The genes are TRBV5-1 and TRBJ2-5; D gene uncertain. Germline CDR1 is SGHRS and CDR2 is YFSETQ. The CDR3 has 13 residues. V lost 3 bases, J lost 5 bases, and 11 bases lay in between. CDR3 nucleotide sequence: TGCGCCAGCAGCTCCCCCGCTTCCGAGACCCAGTACTTC. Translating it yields CASSSPASETQYF.

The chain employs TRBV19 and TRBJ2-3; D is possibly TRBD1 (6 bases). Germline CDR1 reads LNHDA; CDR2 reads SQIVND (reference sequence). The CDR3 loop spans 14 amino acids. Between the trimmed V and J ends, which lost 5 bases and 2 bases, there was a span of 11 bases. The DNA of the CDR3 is TGTGCCAGTAGTCCCCGACAGGTCACAGATACGCAGTATTTT. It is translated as CASSPRQVTDTQYF.

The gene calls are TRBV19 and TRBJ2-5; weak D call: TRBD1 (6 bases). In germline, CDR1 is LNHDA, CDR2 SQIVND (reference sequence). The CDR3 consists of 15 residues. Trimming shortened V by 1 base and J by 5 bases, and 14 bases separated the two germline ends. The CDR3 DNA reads TGTGCCAGTAGTATAGGGCCAGGGGCGAGGGAGACCCAGTACTTC. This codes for CASSIGPGARETQYF.

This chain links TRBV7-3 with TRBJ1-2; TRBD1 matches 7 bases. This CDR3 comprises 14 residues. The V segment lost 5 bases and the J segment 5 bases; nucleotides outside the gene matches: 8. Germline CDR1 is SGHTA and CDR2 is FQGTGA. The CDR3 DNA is TGTGCCAGCAGCCCCTACGACAGGGAGTATGGCTACACCTTC. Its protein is CASSPYDREYGYTF.

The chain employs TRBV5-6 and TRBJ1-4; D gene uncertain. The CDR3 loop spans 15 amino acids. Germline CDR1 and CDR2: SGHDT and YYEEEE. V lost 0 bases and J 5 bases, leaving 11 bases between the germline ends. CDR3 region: CASSLGWEGNEKLFF. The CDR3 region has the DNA TGTGCCAGCAGCTTGGGTTGGGAGGGAAATGAAAAACTGTTTTTT.

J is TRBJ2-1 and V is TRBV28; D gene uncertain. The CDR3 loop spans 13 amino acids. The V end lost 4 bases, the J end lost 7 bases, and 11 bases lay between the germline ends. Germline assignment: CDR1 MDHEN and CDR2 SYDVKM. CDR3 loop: CASSSYKENEQFF. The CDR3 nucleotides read TGTGCCAGCAGTTCGTATAAGGAGAATGAGCAGTTCTTC.

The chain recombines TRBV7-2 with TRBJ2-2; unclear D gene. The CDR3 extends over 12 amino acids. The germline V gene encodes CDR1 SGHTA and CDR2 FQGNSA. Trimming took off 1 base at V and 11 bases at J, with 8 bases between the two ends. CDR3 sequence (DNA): TGTGCCAGCAGCTTAGGGCCAGCAGAGCTGTTTTTT. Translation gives CASSLGPAELFF.

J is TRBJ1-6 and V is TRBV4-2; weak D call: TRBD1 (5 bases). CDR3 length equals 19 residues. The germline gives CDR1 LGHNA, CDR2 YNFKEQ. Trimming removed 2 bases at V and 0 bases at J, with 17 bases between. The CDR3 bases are TGTGCCAGCAGCCAATTCCCACCGACAGCCAGCTCCTATAATTCACCCCTCCACTTT. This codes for CASSQFPPTASSYNSPLHF.